This T cell receptor beta chain came from a study of T cells after yellow fever vaccination. The study's findings and limits: Abundant clonotypes (contaminants from the bulk population) could be present in FACS-sorted repertoires. Post-booster repertoires contained most primary-vaccination clones again (96% CD4, 88% CD8). Clonotypes found in both CD4 and CD8 compartments made up a small share.

5'RACE template switching generated TCR cDNA, adding a universal primer site and UMIs. One entry per CDR3 protein results from TCRdb running MiXCR on the 5' RACE reads. Of some 350,000 distinct CDR3 sequences in the sample, 7.5% to 9% are singletons; the top ten hold more than 15%. This clonotype was recorded many times. Its antigen is as yet unknown. The CDR3 totals 15 residues. CDR1 and CDR2 from the germline V gene are DFQATT and SNEGSKA (reference sequence). V dropped 5 bases and J dropped 3; count of bases not matched to a gene: 10. This sequence joins TRBV20-1 and TRBJ2-3; TRBD2 aligns across 8 bases. The input for sequencing was PBMCs, taken on the day of the first yellow fever vaccination. The clonotype was recovered from a man aged 18 to 30 who received the YFV17D yellow fever vaccine. CDR3 loop: CSALRRGGPTDTQYF. The CDR3 DNA reads TGCAGTGCTCTAAGACGGGGGGGGCCGACAGATACGCAGTATTTT.